The rows below give T cell receptor beta chains drawn from one sample of a study of T cells in Graves' hyperthyroidism and ophthalmopathy. Each CDR3 protein gets one entry after TCRdb re-called the multiplex PCR reads with MiXCR. The sample includes fewer than 500,000 distinct CDR3 sequences, roughly 13% of them seen just once. The sample consisted of blood. These receptor sequences come from a man aged 25 to 45 with Graves' hyperthyroidism that later progressed to Graves' ophthalmopathy. CDR3s include the opening cysteine and the closing phenylalanine or tryptophan. The order of the fields is V gene, CDR3 length, J gene, D gene, clone size, CDR3 DNA, CDR3 protein. D genes are given only for firm matches. Not all rows give a size; the values are once, few, many and, for expanded clones, a class.

TRBV30	11	TRBJ2-1	NA	many	TGTGCCTGGTCCCAGGGAGACGAGCAGTTCTTC	CAWSQGDEQFF
TRBV5-5	19	TRBJ2-5	TRBD1	many	TGTGCCAGCAGCCCTGGACAGGGGGCGACTAGTTGGCCCAAAGAGACCCAGTACTTC	CASSPGQGATSWPKETQYF
TRBV5-8	15	TRBJ2-6	NA	NA	TGTGCCACCGCCGGCGTTCGGTCTGGGGCCAACGTCCTGACTTTC	CATAGVRSGANVLTF
TRBV27	14	TRBJ1-1	TRBD1	many	TGTGCCAGCAGTCGAAAGAGACAGGGCACTGAAGCTTTCTTT	CASSRKRQGTEAFF
TRBV5-6	16	TRBJ2-1	TRBD2	few	TGTGCCAGCAGCTGGACACTAGCGGGGGAGTACAATGAGCAGTTCTTC	CASSWTLAGEYNEQFF
TRBV30	13	TRBJ1-6	NA	NA	TGTGCCTGGACTCTAATATTTGGTTCACCCCTCCACTTT	CAWTLIFGSPLHF
TRBV20-1	12	TRBJ2-7	NA	NA	TGCAGTGCTAATCCCCCGGTAGGTGAGCAGTACTTC	CSANPPVGEQYF
TRBV6-6	16	TRBJ1-1	TRBD1	few	TGTGCCAGCAGTTACCGAACAGGGGAAAGGAAGACTGAAGCTTTCTTT	CASSYRTGERKTEAFF
TRBV7-9	13	TRBJ2-7	NA	many	TGTGCCAGCAGCGGACGGACAAGCTACGAGCAGTACTTC	CASSGRTSYEQYF
TRBV5-8	13	TRBJ1-2	NA	few	TGTGCCAGCACCAGGCATGTTAGCCATGGCTACACCTTC	CASTRHVSHGYTF
TRBV20-1	13	TRBJ1-2	NA	many	TGCAGTGCTATTTCGGACATGACATATGGCTACACCTTC	CSAISDMTYGYTF
TRBV4-1	15	TRBJ2-4	NA	NA	TGCGCCAGCAGCCAAGACCCAGGGTCCAAAAACATTCAGTACTTC	CASSQDPGSKNIQYF
TRBV27	14	TRBJ2-1	NA	many	TGTGCCAGCAGTCTGGGGGAAGGGTTCAATGAGCAGTTCTTC	CASSLGEGFNEQFF
TRBV28	11	TRBJ1-1	NA	many	TGTGCCAGCAGTTTGGCGGTCTGGGCTTTCTTT	CASSLAVWAFF
TRBV6-2/TRBV6-3	14	TRBJ2-3	NA	few	TGTGCCAGCAGTTTCCCGGGCCGCACAGATACGCAGTATTTT	CASSFPGRTDTQYF
TRBV27	13	TRBJ2-1	NA	many	TGTGCCAGCAGTTTGAGCTCCTACAATGAGCAGTTCTTC	CASSLSSYNEQFF